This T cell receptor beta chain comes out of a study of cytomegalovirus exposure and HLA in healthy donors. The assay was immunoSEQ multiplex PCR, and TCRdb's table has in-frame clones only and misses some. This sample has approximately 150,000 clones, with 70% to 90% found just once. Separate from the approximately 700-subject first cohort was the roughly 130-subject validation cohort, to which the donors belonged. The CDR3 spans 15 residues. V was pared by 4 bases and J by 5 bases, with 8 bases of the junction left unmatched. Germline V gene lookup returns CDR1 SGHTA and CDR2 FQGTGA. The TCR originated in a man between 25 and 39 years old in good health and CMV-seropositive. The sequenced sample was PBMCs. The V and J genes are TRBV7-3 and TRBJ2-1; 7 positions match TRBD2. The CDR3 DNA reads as TGTGCCAGCAGCTCTTACGGGACTACCAACAATGAGCAGTTCTTC. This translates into CASSSYGTTNNEQFF.